The table lists the clone carrying this T cell receptor beta chain with a count of one. The antigen remains undetermined. This entry belongs to a study of T cell responses to AZD1222 COVID-19 vaccine. Study as a whole: Second-dose intervals of approximately 4 or approximately 12 weeks were pooled. Study conclusions and caveats: After two AZD1222 doses, spike-specific TCR breadth and depth rose versus day 0. Without day 14 samples, only post-peak T cell repertoires were studied. Unmutated variant regions reportedly attract nearly half of all spike-specific TCRs.

Sequencing used immunoSEQ multiplex PCR; TCRdb keeps in-frame clones, though not all of them. The sample contains over 100,000 clones, approximately 88% of which appear only once. The V end was cut by 7 bases, the J end by 4 bases, with 9 bases between. Germline CDR1 SQVTM, CDR2 ANQGSEA. The CDR3 contains 11 residues. The clonotype was recovered from an adult in good health. J is TRBJ2-3 and V is TRBV29-1; maybe TRBD1 (6 bases). The starting material was peripheral blood, obtained on day 0 of AZD1222 vaccination. The CDR3 sequence is CSAQGADTQYF. CDR3 sequence (DNA): TGCAGCGCACAGGGCGCAGATACGCAGTATTTT.